A selection of T cell receptor beta chains follows, all from one sample in a study of T cell repertoires in ileal Crohn's disease. Using immunoSEQ multiplex PCR, the repertoire was profiled, and TCRdb retains in-frame clones only, with some absent. The data show around 15,000 clones, around 65% seen once. What was sequenced was ileal tissue. All receptors derive from an adult with Crohn's disease. CDR3s include the opening cysteine and the closing phenylalanine or tryptophan. The order of the fields is D gene, J gene, V gene, clone size, CDR3 protein, CDR3 DNA. The D gene is left open where the match is weak. Part of the rows lack a size; the others show once, few, many or a class for expanded clones.

D gene: TRBD1
J gene: TRBJ2-7
V gene: TRBV6-1
clone size: -
CDR3 protein: CASSDRDRANYEQYF
CDR3 DNA: TGTGCCAGCAGTGACCGGGACAGAGCAAACTACGAGCAGTACTTC

D gene: -
J gene: TRBJ2-5
V gene: TRBV7-9
clone size: few
CDR3 protein: CASSLALGGVGETQYF
CDR3 DNA: TGTGCCAGCAGCTTAGCGCTGGGAGGAGTTGGGGAGACCCAGTACTTC

D gene: -
J gene: TRBJ2-7
V gene: TRBV29-1
clone size: -
CDR3 protein: CSVLQGIGSYEQYF
CDR3 DNA: TGCAGCGTTCTTCAGGGAATCGGGTCCTACGAGCAGTACTTC

D gene: -
J gene: TRBJ1-1
V gene: TRBV29-1
clone size: -
CDR3 protein: CSVSKDSLEAFF
CDR3 DNA: TGCAGCGTATCAAAGGACAGCCTTGAAGCTTTCTTT

D gene: -
J gene: TRBJ2-2
V gene: TRBV28
clone size: -
CDR3 protein: CASTTPLGDTGELFF
CDR3 DNA: TGTGCCAGCACCACACCGTTAGGGGACACCGGGGAGCTGTTTTTT

D gene: TRBD1
J gene: TRBJ2-7
V gene: TRBV5-6
clone size: -
CDR3 protein: CASSFRGGATYEQYF
CDR3 DNA: TGTGCCAGCAGCTTCCGAGGGGGCGCTACCTACGAGCAGTACTTC

D gene: -
J gene: TRBJ1-5
V gene: TRBV4-2
clone size: few
CDR3 protein: CASGLSGTGNQPQHF
CDR3 DNA: TGTGCCAGCGGCCTTAGCGGGACGGGGAATCAGCCCCAGCATTTT

D gene: -
J gene: TRBJ2-7
V gene: TRBV30
clone size: -
CDR3 protein: CACQLKGFSYEQYF
CDR3 DNA: TGTGCCTGTCAACTGAAGGGGTTCTCCTACGAGCAGTACTTC

D gene: TRBD1
J gene: TRBJ2-7
V gene: TRBV6-6
clone size: -
CDR3 protein: CASSYSGQGPYEQYF
CDR3 DNA: TGTGCCAGCAGTTACTCGGGACAGGGTCCCTACGAGCAGTACTTC

D gene: -
J gene: TRBJ1-1
V gene: TRBV5-1
clone size: -
CDR3 protein: CASSQGLGAFF
CDR3 DNA: TGCGCCAGCAGCCAGGGTTTGGGTGCTTTCTTT

D gene: TRBD1
J gene: TRBJ1-4
V gene: TRBV5-1
clone size: -
CDR3 protein: CASNYGTGGEKLFF
CDR3 DNA: TGCGCCAGCAACTACGGGACAGGGGGTGAAAAACTGTTTTTT

D gene: TRBD1
J gene: TRBJ2-7
V gene: TRBV27
clone size: -
CDR3 protein: CASSWTGGSYEQYF
CDR3 DNA: TGTGCCAGCAGTTGGACAGGGGGCTCCTACGAGCAGTACTTC

D gene: TRBD2
J gene: TRBJ2-3
V gene: TRBV5-1
clone size: -
CDR3 protein: CASAYTGTSLTDTQYF
CDR3 DNA: TGCGCCAGCGCCTACACCGGGACTAGCCTCACAGATACGCAGTATTTT

D gene: -
J gene: TRBJ2-3
V gene: TRBV15
clone size: -
CDR3 protein: CATSRVGATDTQYF
CDR3 DNA: TGTGCCACCAGCAGAGTGGGGGCAACAGATACGCAGTATTTT

D gene: TRBD1
J gene: TRBJ1-2
V gene: TRBV6-1
clone size: -
CDR3 protein: CASSEVWDSYGYTF
CDR3 DNA: TGTGCCAGCAGTGAGGTTTGGGACAGCTATGGCTACACCTTC

D gene: TRBD1
J gene: TRBJ2-3
V gene: TRBV7-3
clone size: once
CDR3 protein: CASSRDSRLFTDTQYF
CDR3 DNA: TGTGCCAGCAGCCGGGACAGTCGCCTTTTCACAGATACGCAGTATTTT

D gene: TRBD2
J gene: TRBJ2-3
V gene: TRBV6-4
clone size: -
CDR3 protein: CASSTSGGGDTQYF
CDR3 DNA: TGTGCCAGCAGTACTAGCGGGGGCGGAGATACGCAGTATTTT

D gene: TRBD1
J gene: TRBJ2-1
V gene: TRBV19
clone size: -
CDR3 protein: CASSIRRKNRGQDEQFF
CDR3 DNA: TGTGCCAGTAGTATCAGGAGAAAGAACAGGGGGCAGGATGAGCAGTTCTTC

D gene: TRBD1
J gene: TRBJ2-5
V gene: TRBV7-7
clone size: -
CDR3 protein: CASSLDRGETQYF
CDR3 DNA: TGTGCCAGCAGCTTAGACAGGGGTGAGACCCAGTACTTC

D gene: -
J gene: TRBJ2-4
V gene: TRBV5-1
clone size: once
CDR3 protein: CASTGKAKNIQYF
CDR3 DNA: TGCGCCAGCACGGGGAAAGCCAAAAACATTCAGTACTTC

D gene: -
J gene: TRBJ2-3
V gene: TRBV7-3
clone size: -
CDR3 protein: CASSPPGEDTQYF
CDR3 DNA: TGTGCCAGCAGCCCCCCCGGGGAAGATACGCAGTATTTT

D gene: -
J gene: TRBJ1-1
V gene: TRBV6-1
clone size: -
CDR3 protein: CASSELDMNTEAFF
CDR3 DNA: TGTGCCAGCAGTGAACTGGACATGAACACTGAAGCTTTCTTT

D gene: TRBD1
J gene: TRBJ2-7
V gene: TRBV6-1
clone size: -
CDR3 protein: CASSLRTGIMYEQYF
CDR3 DNA: TGTGCCAGCAGTCTACGGACAGGAATAATGTACGAGCAGTACTTC

D gene: TRBD1
J gene: TRBJ2-7
V gene: TRBV11-3
clone size: -
CDR3 protein: CASSFRDRGTYERYF
CDR3 DNA: TGTGCCAGCAGCTTCCGGGACAGGGGGACATACGAGCGGTACTTC

D gene: TRBD1
J gene: TRBJ2-2
V gene: TRBV2
clone size: few
CDR3 protein: CASSPLGQGNTGELFF
CDR3 DNA: TGTGCCAGCAGCCCCCTGGGACAGGGGAACACCGGGGAGCTGTTTTTT

D gene: -
J gene: TRBJ1-1
V gene: TRBV9
clone size: -
CDR3 protein: CASSVGAGLNTEAFF
CDR3 DNA: TGTGCCAGCAGCGTTGGGGCAGGTTTGAACACTGAAGCTTTCTTT

D gene: -
J gene: TRBJ2-2
V gene: TRBV7-9
clone size: -
CDR3 protein: CASSRPQGYNTGELFF
CDR3 DNA: TGTGCCAGCAGCCGGCCACAGGGATATAACACCGGGGAGCTGTTTTTT

D gene: TRBD2
J gene: TRBJ2-3
V gene: TRBV25-1
clone size: -
CDR3 protein: CASGYGAGGDTDTQYF
CDR3 DNA: TGTGCCAGCGGGTACGGGGCGGGGGGGGACACAGATACGCAGTATTTT

D gene: TRBD2
J gene: TRBJ2-5
V gene: TRBV4-1
clone size: -
CDR3 protein: CASSQSGGARETQYF
CDR3 DNA: TGCGCCAGCAGCCAAAGCGGGGGGGCCAGGGAGACCCAGTACTTC

D gene: TRBD1
J gene: TRBJ2-5
V gene: TRBV9
clone size: -
CDR3 protein: CASSTGQGQETQYF
CDR3 DNA: TGTGCCAGCAGCACAGGACAGGGACAAGAGACCCAGTACTTC

D gene: -
J gene: TRBJ1-4
V gene: TRBV6-1
clone size: -
CDR3 protein: CASSRQSHEKLFF
CDR3 DNA: TGTGCCAGCAGTCGACAATCGCATGAAAAACTGTTTTTT

D gene: TRBD1
J gene: TRBJ1-6
V gene: TRBV6-1
clone size: -
CDR3 protein: CASKRDRYYNSPLHF
CDR3 DNA: TGTGCCAGCAAACGGGACAGGTACTATAATTCACCCCTCCACTTT

D gene: -
J gene: TRBJ2-1
V gene: TRBV7-8
clone size: -
CDR3 protein: CASSSLASNEQFF
CDR3 DNA: TGTGCCAGCAGCAGTCTAGCGAGCAATGAGCAGTTCTTC

D gene: -
J gene: TRBJ2-3
V gene: TRBV11-3
clone size: -
CDR3 protein: CASSLVLAARVTDTQYF
CDR3 DNA: TGTGCCAGCAGCTTAGTTTTAGCGGCGAGGGTCACAGATACGCAGTATTTT

D gene: TRBD1
J gene: TRBJ2-7
V gene: TRBV2
clone size: -
CDR3 protein: CATGGQSYEQYF
CDR3 DNA: TGTGCCACAGGGGGCCAGTCCTACGAGCAGTACTTC

D gene: TRBD2
J gene: TRBJ2-7
V gene: TRBV6-1
clone size: -
CDR3 protein: CASSLGGVGYEQYF
CDR3 DNA: TGTGCCAGCAGCTTGGGGGGGGTTGGGTACGAGCAGTACTTC